The 15 T cell receptor beta chains listed next were all sequenced from one sample in a study of T cell responses to AZD1222 COVID-19 vaccine (dated by TCRdb to the early 2020s). The library came from the immunoSEQ multiplex PCR assay. Imported from immuneACCESS, the table was reduced by TCRdb to in-frame sequences with V and J called. These copies leave out some clones; in studies compared against another copy, an unresolved V gene accounts for under half, and the cause of the remainder is not known. Present in this sample are 200,000 or so clones, 90% to 95% of which were seen just once. Around 1% of the sample is taken by the ten largest. The time point label of this sample denotes: about 28 days (+/-7) after the second vaccine dose. Sequenced here: peripheral blood, sampled 28 days after the second AZD1222 dose. Receptor source: an adult who received the AZD1222 COVID-19 vaccine.

This clone was observed a single time. The chain combines TRBV2 with TRBJ2-3; 10 nucleotides match TRBD1. After removal of 6 bases from V and 4 bases from J, the junction contained 7 bases not matched to a gene. CDR1 is SNHLY, CDR2 FYNNEI, per germline. This CDR3 comprises 15 residues. DNA for the CDR3: TGTGCCAGCAGGGGGGACAGGGGAGTCTCAGATACGCAGTATTTT. Its protein is CASRGDRGVSDTQYF.

The V gene is TRBV29-1, the J gene TRBJ1-4, with no clear D. The CDR3 totals 12 residues. V lost 5 bases and J 7 bases, leaving 11 bases between the germline ends. CDR1 and CDR2 from the germline V gene are SQVTM and ANQGSEA. CDR3 bases: TGCAGCGTTCAGACCTTCGGTGAAAAACTGTTTTTT. It specifies CSVQTFGEKLFF.

The CDR3 region is CASSRWQGDNEQFF. The CDR3 DNA reads as TGCGCCAGCAGTCGGTGGCAGGGGGACAATGAGCAGTTCTTC. The chain links TRBV10-1 to TRBJ2-1; 7 positions agree with TRBD1. Germline V gene data show CDR1 as WNHNN and CDR2 as SYGVQD (reference sequence). The CDR3 is 14 residues long. V shed 5 bases and J 5 bases; nucleotides not matched to a gene: 6.

The chain joins TRBV6-5 to TRBJ1-2; D gene uncertain. This CDR3 contains 14 residues. V dropped 2 bases and J dropped 4 bases, with 11 bases sitting between them. Germline-derived CDR1 and CDR2 are MNHEY and SVGAGI. This CDR3 is CASSYGGGPYGYTF. CDR3 coding DNA: TGTGCCAGCAGTTACGGCGGCGGACCCTATGGCTACACCTTC.

This chain joins TRBV7-8 and TRBJ2-7, with 8 nucleotides matching TRBD1. With 6 bases clipped from V and 1 base from J, the junction kept 11 bases outside the gene matches. The germline V gene has CDR1 SGHVS and CDR2 FQNEAQ. This CDR3 spans 16 amino acids. DNA for the CDR3: TGTGCCAGCAGGTACATGACAGGGGAAAAGTCCTACGAGCAGTACTTC. This gives the protein CASRYMTGEKSYEQYF.

This chain uses TRBV13 with TRBJ1-1; D unresolved. CDR3 length: 13 residues. V was shortened by 2 bases and J by 3 bases, with 7 bases between the two germline ends. The germline gives CDR1 PRHDT, CDR2 FYEKMQ (reference sequence). CDR3 in DNA: TGTGCCAGCAGCTTAAAGTGGGACACTGAAGCTTTCTTT. Amino acids: CASSLKWDTEAFF.

The chain is built from TRBV27 and TRBJ1-2, with D possibly matching TRBD1 (5 bases). Between the trimmed V and J ends, which lost 8 bases and 4 bases, there was a span of 14 bases. This CDR3 spans 13 amino acids. Per the germline V gene, CDR1 is MNHEY and CDR2 is SMNVEV (reference sequence). Here the CDR3 reads CASRGDYSYGYTF. CDR3 nucleotides: TGTGCCAGCCGAGGGGACTATTCCTATGGCTACACCTTC.

This chain connects TRBV4-1 to TRBJ1-2; tentative D call: TRBD1 (5 bases). The CDR3 is 12 amino acids. The germline V gene has CDR1 MGHRA and CDR2 YSYEKL. V was trimmed by 5 bases and J by 8 bases, leaving 12 bases between them. The DNA of the CDR3 is TGCGCCAGCAGCTCCAGGGTGCGAGGCTACACCTTC. Its translation: CASSSRVRGYTF.

The chain joins TRBV4-1 to TRBJ1-4; 7 nucleotides line up with TRBD1. Germline V CDR1 and CDR2: MGHRA, YSYEKL. The CDR3 contains 15 residues. With 4 bases clipped from V and 3 bases from J, the junction kept 5 bases outside the gene matches. The CDR3 DNA sequence: TGCGCCAGCAGCCTCCGGGACAGCGCTAATGAAAAACTGTTTTTT. Protein product: CASSLRDSANEKLFF.

This chain links TRBV6-5 with TRBJ2-2, with D unresolved. With 6 bases removed from V and 5 bases from J, the gap between germline ends came to 7 bases. The CDR3 has 12 amino acids. Germline CDR1 reads MNHEY; CDR2 reads SVGAGI. Written as DNA, the CDR3 is TGTGCCAGCAGGCCCATGACCGGGGAGCTGTTTTTT. Translating it yields CASRPMTGELFF.

The rearrangement uses TRBV2 and TRBJ2-5, with D hard to call. Germline V gene data show CDR1 as SNHLY and CDR2 as FYNNEI. The CDR3 is 12 residues long. V dropped 4 bases and J dropped 4 bases, with 7 bases sitting between them. CDR3 nucleotides: TGTGCCAGCAGTGGGTATGGAGAGACCCAGTACTTC. Translated: CASSGYGETQYF.

This rearrangement joins TRBV7-2 to TRBJ1-3; D is unclear. CDR1 and CDR2 from the germline V gene are SGHTA and FQGNSA. CDR3 length equals 14 residues. Trimming left V 1 base short and J 2 bases short, with 6 bases between. The CDR3 loop is CASSLGSPGNTIYF. For the CDR3, the DNA is TGTGCCAGCAGCTTAGGTAGTCCTGGAAACACCATATATTTT.

J is TRBJ1-6 and V is TRBV28; no definite D call. V was trimmed by 7 bases and J by 10 bases, leaving 17 bases between them. Germline-derived CDR1 and CDR2 are MDHEN and SYDVKM. This CDR3 is 14 amino acids long. CDR3 DNA sequence: TGTGCCAGCACCCTGACCGGGGTAACCTCACCCCTCCACTTT. Residues: CASTLTGVTSPLHF.

This sequence joins TRBV5-4 and TRBJ2-1; no clear D. Germline loops: CDR1 SGHNT, CDR2 YYREEE (reference sequence). With 3 bases removed from V and 8 bases from J, the gap between germline ends came to 15 bases. CDR3 size: 14 residues. In DNA, the CDR3 is TGTGCCAGCAGCTCGCCTTCTAGGAGCGATGAGCAGTTCTTC. This codes for CASSSPSRSDEQFF.

This chain links TRBV18 with TRBJ2-7, with a possible D match to TRBD2 (5 bases). V was trimmed by 6 bases and J by 1 base, leaving 16 bases between them. The CDR3 is made up of 15 amino acids. Germline CDR1 and CDR2: KGHSH and LQKENI. CDR3 amino acids: CASSPRRASSYEQYF. The CDR3 region has the DNA TGTGCCAGCTCCCCTAGGCGGGCCTCATCCTACGAGCAGTACTTC.